This T cell receptor beta chain was documented in a study of cytomegalovirus exposure and HLA in healthy donors. PCR primers comprised 60 Vbeta and 13 Jbeta primers. Clones were sequenced by immunoSEQ multiplex PCR, and TCRdb holds only the in-frame ones, with some missing. The sample lists over 150,000 clones, 78% occurring once. Trimming took 5 bases from V and 3 from J; bases not matched to a gene: 7. The CDR3 runs to 15 residues. The germline CDR1 and CDR2 sequences are SGHVS and FQNEAQ. The chain is built from TRBV7-8 and TRBJ1-1; 9 nucleotides agree with TRBD1. The sample taken for sequencing was PBMCs. This clonotype originated in a woman between 45 and 60 years old in good health and CMV-seropositive. DNA of the CDR3: TGTGCCAGCAGCCCGTGGGACAGGGATCACACTGAAGCTTTCTTT. This translates into CASSPWDRDHTEAFF.